The 10 T cell receptor beta chains given below trace back to one sample, sequenced in a study of T cells in Graves' hyperthyroidism and ophthalmopathy. Regions amplified from RNA transcripts were the TCR beta CDR3 regions. TCR CDR3 underwent first-round RT-PCR with the HTBI primer set. TCRdb re-called the multiplex PCR reads through MiXCR, storing one row per CDR3 protein. The table lists roughly 380,000 distinct CDR3 sequences, roughly 14% of them singletons, with roughly 11% in the top ten. Sequences were obtained from blood. The receptors here all came from an older woman with Graves' hyperthyroidism.

This clonotype was counted at least ten times. This chain links TRBV27 with TRBJ1-1, with D possibly being TRBD1 (6 bases). Trimming cost V 7 bases and J 5 bases, with 20 bases left between them. The CDR3 length is 15 residues. Germline values: CDR1 MNHEY, CDR2 SMNVEV (reference sequence). CDR3: CASIREGGMRTEAFF. The CDR3 nucleotides read TGTGCCAGCATCAGGGAGGGGGGTATGCGGACTGAAGCTTTCTTT.

In its sample, this clonotype was seen many times. The chain couples TRBV7-3 to TRBJ2-7, with 9 nucleotides matching TRBD2. The V gene end was trimmed by 4 bases and the J gene end by 6 bases; junction bases not matched to a gene: 7. The CDR3 totals 14 residues. Germline lookup yields CDR1 SGHTA and CDR2 FQGTGA. Here the CDR3 DNA reads TGTGCCAGCAGCTCTAGCGGGACCTCCCCCGAGCAGTACTTC. Its translation is CASSSSGTSPEQYF.

This clonotype occurred many times. This rearrangement joins TRBV28 to TRBJ1-2; perhaps TRBD1 as D (5 bases). Trimming removed 5 bases from V and 5 bases from J, with 12 bases in between. This CDR3 region has 13 residues. Germline values: CDR1 MDHEN, CDR2 SYDVKM. Here the CDR3 DNA reads TGTGCCAGCAGTGGAGGGGCGATTTATGGCTACACCTTC. Encoded protein: CASSGGAIYGYTF.

This clonotype was picked up many times. The chain is built from TRBV12-3 or TRBV12-4 and TRBJ2-1, with D perhaps TRBD2 (6 bases). The CDR3 runs 13 residues. Deletions cut 5 bases from V and 8 bases from J, with 13 bases between. The CDR3 sequence is CASSQTSHDEQFF. CDR3 bases: TGTGCCAGCAGTCAAACTAGCCACGATGAGCAGTTCTTC.

This clonotype occurred many times. This chain links TRBV11-2 with TRBJ2-7; 10 bases line up with TRBD2. Germline V gene sequence: CDR1 SGHAT, CDR2 FQNNGV. Germline trimming cut 8 bases from V and 9 bases from J; bases unmatched to any gene: 7. The CDR3 sequence is 12 residues long. CDR3 region: CASRTSGQVQYF. For the CDR3, the DNA is TGTGCCAGCCGGACTAGCGGCCAGGTGCAGTACTTC.

This clonotype was found a few times. This rearrangement joins TRBV10-3 to TRBJ2-4; TRBD2 might be the D (5 bases). There are 14 residues in the CDR3. V was pared by 4 bases and J by 5 bases, with 12 bases between. From germline, CDR1 is ENHRY and CDR2 SYGVKD. This CDR3 reads CAISGSGMENIQYF. CDR3 DNA: TGTGCCATCAGTGGGTCGGGAATGGAAAACATTCAGTACTTC.

This clonotype was seen only a few times. V and J are TRBV6-5 and TRBJ2-2; D is uncertain. Germline V gives CDR1 MNHEY, CDR2 SVGAGI. This CDR3 comprises 13 residues. V lost 0 bases and J lost 3, with 2 bases in between. The CDR3 spells CASSYSYTGELFF. The CDR3 DNA reads as TGTGCCAGCAGTTACTCGTACACCGGGGAGCTGTTTTTT.

This rearrangement joins TRBV3-1 to TRBJ2-7; the D gene is possibly TRBD2 (5 bases). The CDR3 has 16 amino acids. In germline, CDR1 is LGHDT, CDR2 YNNKEL (reference sequence). The V end lost 4 bases, the J end lost 2 bases, and 18 bases lay between the germline ends. CDR3 amino acids: CASSPRPTGSAYEQYF. The CDR3 region has the DNA TGTGCCAGCAGCCCGCGCCCGACGGGGTCAGCCTACGAGCAGTACTTC.

This clonotype was counted a few times. This chain connects TRBV3-1 to TRBJ1-1; D call uncertain. The CDR3 totals 13 residues. From germline, CDR1 is LGHDT and CDR2 YNNKEL (reference sequence). Trimming stripped 4 bases from V and 5 bases from J, with 11 bases between. In nucleotides, the CDR3 is TGTGCCAGCAGCCCGACTAGCGGGACTGAAGCTTTCTTT. Protein sequence: CASSPTSGTEAFF.

This clonotype was seen at least ten times. The chain employs TRBV9 and TRBJ2-1, with 12 bases fitting TRBD2. Germline V gene data show CDR1 as SGDLS and CDR2 as YYNGEE. This CDR3 spans 16 amino acids. Trimming at V came to 4 bases and at J to 6 bases, leaving 8 bases not matched to a gene. CDR3 nucleotide sequence: TGTGCCAGCAGCCCGACTAGCGGGAGAATCGGCAATGAGCAGTTCTTC. Its translation: CASSPTSGRIGNEQFF. The complete variable domain, with remaining parts taken from reference TRBV9 and TRBJ2-1, reads DSGVTQTPKHLITATGQRVTLRCSPRSGDLSVYWYQQSLDQGLQFLIQYYNGEERAKGNILERFSAQQFPDLHSELNLSSLELGDSALYFCASSPTSGRIGNEQFFGPGTRLTVL.